The present T cell receptor beta chain was sequenced within a study of T-cell reconstitution after alpha-beta-depleted transplantation in children. The germline gives CDR1 SGHKS, CDR2 YYEKEE (reference sequence). The CDR3 is made up of 14 amino acids. The ends were cut back, 4 bases at V and 0 bases at J, with 11 bases in the middle. The library targeted TCRbeta and was prepared with unique molecular identifiers. TCRdb processed the PCR reads anew with MiXCR; each CDR3 protein has one entry. The sample shows approximately 340,000 distinct CDR3 sequences, approximately 10% of them seen only once. This clonotype was picked up a small number of times.

The receptor was derived from a human donor who donated a stem cell graft to a child with acute lymphoblastic leukemia. Here the sequenced sample was PBMCs from the stem cell graft donor, taken from the stem cell graft. The V gene is TRBV5-5, the J gene TRBJ2-7, with D possibly TRBD2 on 5 matching bases. The DNA for the CDR3 is TGTGCCAGCAGCAGCGGACGCGCCTCCTACGAGCAGTACTTC. Translation: CASSSGRASYEQYF.